Listed here are 10 T cell receptor beta chains from one sample, sequenced in a study of shared clonotypes between healthy human individuals (dated by TCRdb to the early 2020s). Libraries came from the immunoSEQ multiplex PCR assay. Held by TCRdb, this immuneACCESS table contains in-frame sequences only and omits some clones. Under half of the omission traces to an unresolved V gene where checked; the cause of the rest is unknown. For this sample there are 1.4 million or so clones; approximately 98.5% appear just once. About 0.4% of the sample rests with the top ten. Source material: naive CD4+ T cells sorted from blood. According to the study, the label for this sample's cell subset or site signals: CD45RA+ positively selected. The receptors shown here come from a man aged 25-45 years in good health.

This clone has just one count. This chain uses TRBV4-2 with TRBJ1-5; a possible D gene is TRBD1 (5 bases). CDR1 is LGHNA, CDR2 YNFKEQ, per germline. This CDR3 contains 17 residues. V was pared by 1 base and J by 2 bases, with 15 bases between. The CDR3 DNA follows: TGTGCCAGCAGCCAAGTCCCTTTCGGGGCAGGCAATCAGCCCCAGCATTTT. It encodes CASSQVPFGAGNQPQHF.

V and J are TRBV19 and TRBJ1-5; unclear D gene. V lost 10 bases to trimming and J lost 0 bases, with 22 bases between them. The CDR3 covers 17 residues. Germline assignment: CDR1 LNHDA and CDR2 SQIVND (reference sequence). The CDR3 reads CATQLRRADLSNQPQHF. DNA of the CDR3: TGTGCCACCCAACTTCGGCGGGCGGACCTTAGCAATCAGCCCCAGCATTTT.

Regarding this clone: Other DNA variants within this sample encode the same CDR3. The chain couples TRBV28 to TRBJ2-7; TRBD2 might be the D (5 bases). Germline assignment: CDR1 MDHEN and CDR2 SYDVKM. This CDR3 is 13 amino acids long. V was shortened by 5 bases and J by 2 bases, with 10 bases between the two germline ends. The CDR3 sequence is CASSPPGAYEQYF. CDR3 DNA sequence: TGTGCCAGCAGTCCTCCCGGGGCCTACGAGCAGTACTTC.

The rearrangement joins TRBV28 to TRBJ2-7; TRBD2 is a possible D gene (6 bases). Trimming shortened V by 7 bases and J by 1 base, and 17 bases separated the two germline ends. Germline V gene data show CDR1 as MDHEN and CDR2 as SYDVKM. The CDR3 sequence is 15 residues long. This CDR3 reads CASIGGTRESYEQYF. The CDR3 bases are TGTGCCAGCATTGGGGGGACGAGGGAGTCCTACGAGCAGTACTTC.

The chain uses TRBV28 and TRBJ1-4; D remains unclear. The V and J ends lost 8 bases and 1 base respectively, with 11 bases between them. Germline CDR1 is MDHEN and CDR2 is SYDVKM. The CDR3 covers 14 residues. The CDR3 spells CASGSAGTNEKLFF. As DNA, the CDR3 is TGTGCCAGCGGGTCTGCAGGAACTAATGAAAAACTGTTTTTT.

This chain connects TRBV6-1 to TRBJ2-1; tentative D call: TRBD1 (6 bases). This CDR3 has 14 amino acids. The germline gives CDR1 MNHNS, CDR2 SASEGT. Deletions cut 3 bases from V and 5 bases from J, with 11 bases between. The CDR3 coding sequence is TGTGCCAGCAGTGAGGGACATCCTAACAATGAGCAGTTCTTC. It is translated as CASSEGHPNNEQFF.

This clone came up once. The chain is built from TRBV18 and TRBJ1-2; 7 nucleotides agree with TRBD1. V dropped 0 bases and J dropped 8; count of bases not matched to a gene: 12. Per germline, CDR1 KGHSH and CDR2 LQKENI. The CDR3 contains 16 residues. CDR3 loop: CASSPPNHTGEKGYTF. Here the CDR3 DNA reads TGTGCCAGCTCACCACCGAACCACACAGGGGAGAAAGGCTACACCTTC.

The rearrangement links TRBV7-2 to TRBJ2-7, with 8 bases aligning to TRBD2. CDR1 and CDR2 from the germline V gene are SGHTA and FQGNSA. This CDR3 spans 15 amino acids. V lost 0 bases, J lost 4 bases, and 5 bases stayed unmatched. CDR3 coding DNA: TGTGCCAGCAGCTTAGCAGCGGGAGCTAAGTACGAGCAGTACTTC. Translating gives CASSLAAGAKYEQYF. The full variable domain, its missing parts supplied by reference TRBV7-2 and TRBJ2-7, is GAGVSQSPSNKVTEKGKDVELRCDPISGHTALYWYRQSLGQGLEFLIYFQGNSAPDKSGLPSDRFSAERTGGSVSTLTIQRTQQEDSAVYLCASSLAAGAKYEQYFGPGTRLTVT.

The genes are TRBV6-1 and TRBJ1-1; 7 nucleotides match TRBD1. The CDR3 contains 13 residues. V dropped 6 bases and J dropped 7; count of bases not matched to a gene: 8. The germline V gene encodes CDR1 MNHNS and CDR2 SASEGT. The CDR3 here is CASSLQGWGEAFF. The DNA of the CDR3 is TGTGCCAGCAGCCTACAGGGGTGGGGTGAAGCTTTCTTT.

The chain joins TRBV21-1 to TRBJ1-5. TRBV21-1 is a listed pseudogene. This CDR3 is built from 15 residues. The CDR3 DNA is TGTGCCAGCAGCAGGACGGCCCCGATGAATCAGCCCCAGCATTTT. This encodes CASSRTAPMNQPQHF.